The following is a T cell receptor beta chain sequence with its context. Its target is not known. The sample comes from a study of cytomegalovirus exposure and HLA in healthy donors. Trimming removed 0 bases at V and 5 bases at J, with 8 bases between. Germline V gives CDR1 SGHRS, CDR2 YFSETQ. This CDR3 has 14 amino acids. Method: immunoSEQ multiplex PCR; TCRdb's copy keeps in-frame clones and lacks some. Altogether about 240,000 clones are present, around 87% being singletons, with the ten largest covering 1% to 1.5%. Study conclusions and caveats: CMV antigen specificity was confirmed in vitro for three CMV-associated chains. TCR beta chains numbering approximately 150 were designated cytomegalovirus-associated. First-cohort TCR clusters tended to co-occur in the 90 to 150 validation repertoires, a later analysis found.

The chain joins TRBV5-1 to TRBJ2-2; no clear D gene. Sequenced sample: PBMCs. The clonotype was recovered from a woman in her 30s in good health and CMV-seropositive. CDR3 in amino acids: CASSLADRTGELFF. The CDR3 nucleotides are TGCGCCAGCAGCTTGGCCGATCGGACCGGGGAGCTGTTTTTT. Full variable domain (outside the CDR3, taken from reference TRBV5-1 and TRBJ2-2): KAGVTQTPRYLIKTRGQQVTLSCSPISGHRSVSWYQQTPGQGLQFLFEYFSETQRNKGNFPGRFSGRQFSNSRSEMNVSTLELGDSALYLCASSLADRTGELFFGEGSRLTVL.